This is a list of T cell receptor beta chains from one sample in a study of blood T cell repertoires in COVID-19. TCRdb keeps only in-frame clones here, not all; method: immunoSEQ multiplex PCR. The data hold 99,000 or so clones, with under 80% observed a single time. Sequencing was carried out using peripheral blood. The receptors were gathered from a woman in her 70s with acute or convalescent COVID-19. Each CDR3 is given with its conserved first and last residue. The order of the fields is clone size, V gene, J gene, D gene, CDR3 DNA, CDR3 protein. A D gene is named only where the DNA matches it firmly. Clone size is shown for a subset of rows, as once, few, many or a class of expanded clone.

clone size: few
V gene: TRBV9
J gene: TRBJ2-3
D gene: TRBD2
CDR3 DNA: TGTGCCAGCAGCGTAGGCGGGGGGGGGACAGATACGCAGTATTTT
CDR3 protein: CASSVGGGGTDTQYF

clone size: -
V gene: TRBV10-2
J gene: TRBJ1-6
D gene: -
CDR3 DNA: TGCGCCAGCAGTGAGTCGAGGACCGGGAGCTCCTATAATTCACCCCTCCACTTT
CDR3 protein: CASSESRTGSSYNSPLHF

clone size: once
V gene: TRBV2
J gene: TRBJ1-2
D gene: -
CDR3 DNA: TGTGCCAGCAGTGAGTACAGAAGAAACTATGGCTACACCTTC
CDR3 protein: CASSEYRRNYGYTF

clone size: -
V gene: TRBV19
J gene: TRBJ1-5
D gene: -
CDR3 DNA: TGTGCCAGTAGTACCCGGGGGAGCAATCAGCCCCAGCATTTT
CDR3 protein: CASSTRGSNQPQHF

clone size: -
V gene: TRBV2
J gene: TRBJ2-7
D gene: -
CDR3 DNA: TGTGCCAGCAGGGCTGAGGTCGATAAGTCCTACGAGCAGTACTTC
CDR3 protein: CASRAEVDKSYEQYF

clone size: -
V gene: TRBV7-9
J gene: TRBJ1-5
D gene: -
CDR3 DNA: TGTGCCAGCAGTCACGTCACGGCCGGAGGGCCCCAGCATTTT
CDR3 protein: CASSHVTAGGPQHF

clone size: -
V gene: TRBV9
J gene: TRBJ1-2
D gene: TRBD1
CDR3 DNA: TGTGCCAGCAGTGCAGGGGGCGGCTATGGCTACACCTTC
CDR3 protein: CASSAGGGYGYTF

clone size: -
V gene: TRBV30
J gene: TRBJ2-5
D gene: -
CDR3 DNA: TGTGCCTGGAGTTTGTCCCAACGGGCCCAGTACTTC
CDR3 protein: CAWSLSQRAQYF

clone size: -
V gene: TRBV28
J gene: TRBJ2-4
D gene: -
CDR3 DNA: TGTGCCAGCAGTTTACGCCCCCTGGGGGGTGGGCAAAACATTCAGTACTTC
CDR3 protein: CASSLRPLGGGQNIQYF

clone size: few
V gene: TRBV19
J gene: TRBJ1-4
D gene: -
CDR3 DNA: TGTGCCAGTAGTGACAGATTTAATGAAAAACTGTTTTTT
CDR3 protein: CASSDRFNEKLFF

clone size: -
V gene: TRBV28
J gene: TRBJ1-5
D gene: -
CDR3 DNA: TGTGCCAGCAGTTTATTCAGGGGAGCCCAGCCCCAGCATTTT
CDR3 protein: CASSLFRGAQPQHF

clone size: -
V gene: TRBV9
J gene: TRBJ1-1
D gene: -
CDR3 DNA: TGTGCCAGCAGCTATACAGGGCGGGCTGAAGCTTTCTTT
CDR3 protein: CASSYTGRAEAFF

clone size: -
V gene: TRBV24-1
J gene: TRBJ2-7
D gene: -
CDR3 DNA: TGTGCCACACTCAAAATACCCGAGCAGTACTTC
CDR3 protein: CATLKIPEQYF